These T cell receptor beta chains were read from a single sample in a study of blood T cells in healthy people across ages. TCRdb re-called the 5' RACE reads with MiXCR, one entry per CDR3 protein. The sample lists fewer than 2,000,000 distinct CDR3 sequences, roughly two fifths occurring once. Material: blood. These receptors were taken from a human donor in good health. The CDR3 runs from the conserved cysteine through the conserved F or W. D genes are given only for firm matches. Part of the rows lack a size; the others show once, few, many or a class for expanded clones.

.	TRBD1	TRBV6-7	TRBJ1-1	TGTGCCAGCATTCCGGGACAGGATGACACTGAAGCTTTCTTT	CASIPGQDDTEAFF
few	.	TRBV12-3/TRBV12-4	TRBJ2-1	TGTGCCAGCAGTGAGTACGGGACTCGATTTTACAATGAGCAGTTCTTC	CASSEYGTRFYNEQFF
.	TRBD2	TRBV28	TRBJ2-1	TGTGCCAGTCGCGGGGGGCAGATCTACAATGAGCAGTTCTTC	CASRGGQIYNEQFF
.	.	TRBV4-3	TRBJ1-1	TGCGCCAGCAGCCAAGATCCCCCTGGACAGCGATTGAACACTGAAGCTTTCTTT	CASSQDPPGQRLNTEAFF
few	.	TRBV29-1	TRBJ1-6	TGCAGCGTTTCACAGGGAGGACCCCTCCACTTT	CSVSQGGPLHF
.	.	TRBV12-3/TRBV12-4	TRBJ2-5	TGTGCCAGCAGTTTACGAACCGTGGGGAGGGAGACCCAGTACTTC	CASSLRTVGRETQYF
few	.	TRBV10-3	TRBJ2-5	TGTGCCACCAATTTCGAGCCTCAAGAGACCCAGTACTTC	CATNFEPQETQYF
.	.	TRBV21-1	TRBJ1-5	TGTGCCAGCAGCAAGGAACAAGATAGCAATCAGCCCCAGCATTTT	CASSKEQDSNQPQHF
few	.	TRBV20-1	TRBJ1-2	TGCAGTGCTGACCAGGACGGCGCCTATGGCTACACCTTC	CSADQDGAYGYTF
few	.	TRBV20-1	TRBJ1-2	TGCAGTGTCTGGGTGCTTTGGTATGGCTACACCTTC	CSVWVLWYGYTF
few	.	TRBV6-5	TRBJ1-1	TGTGCCAGCAGTCCACGTCCGGGGCACACTGAAGCTTTCTTT	CASSPRPGHTEAFF
.	.	TRBV6-5	TRBJ2-5	TGTGCCAGCAGTTACTCGAGCCGGGACACGGTTCGTCGGACCCAGTACTTC	CASSYSSRDTVRRTQYF
.	.	TRBV11-3	TRBJ2-7	TGTGCCAGCAGCTTTATAGGGCAGACGGACGAGCAGTACTTC	CASSFIGQTDEQYF
few	.	TRBV9	TRBJ2-3	TGTGCCAGCAGCGTAGGTCAAGGGGACGGCGGAGATACGCAGTATTTT	CASSVGQGDGGDTQYF
.	.	TRBV28	TRBJ2-2	TGTGCCAGCAGTTTATTTGTCGTCGGGGCAGGCCCCGGGGAGCTGTTTTTT	CASSLFVVGAGPGELFF
.	.	TRBV12-3/TRBV12-4	TRBJ1-1	TGTGCCAGCAGTTTTTACAGGGACGCCACTGAAGCTTTCTTT	CASSFYRDATEAFF
.	TRBD2	TRBV20-1	TRBJ2-1	TGCAATGCTAGAGGGCTAGCGGGGTCCAGGAATGAGCAGTTCTTC	CNARGLAGSRNEQFF
.	.	TRBV6-8	TRBJ2-7	TGTGCCAGCAGTTACTTGGCAGGGAAGGCTTACGAGCAGTACTTC	CASSYLAGKAYEQYF
.	.	TRBV4-3	TRBJ1-1	TGCGCCAGCAGCCAAGAGAGTTTTCGGGATACTGAAGCTTTCTTT	CASSQESFRDTEAFF
.	TRBD2	TRBV4-3	TRBJ2-3	TGCGCCAGCAGCCAAGATTGGGTGTTAGCGGGGGGGATTTTTACAGATACGCAGTGTTTT	CASSQDWVLAGGIFTDTQCF
.	TRBD1	TRBV4-2	TRBJ2-3	TGTGCCAGCAGCCAGGAACAGGGGCGGGCCCGGAGGCAGTATTTT	CASSQEQGRARRQYF
.	.	TRBV10-3	TRBJ2-5	TGTGCCATCAAACCCCAGGGGGGCCAAGAGACCCAGTACTTC	CAIKPQGGQETQYF
.	.	TRBV9	TRBJ2-7	TGTGCCAGCAGCGTAGGTTGGGGGTCCTACGAGCAGTACTTC	CASSVGWGSYEQYF
.	.	TRBV6-1	TRBJ2-5	TGTGCCAGCAGTCGCGAGGCCCAGTACTTC	CASSREAQYF
once	TRBD1	TRBV9	TRBJ2-1	TGTGCCAGCAGCATTGGACAGGTTAGCAATGAGCAGTTCTTC	CASSIGQVSNEQFF
.	.	TRBV18	TRBJ2-5	TGTGCCAGCTCACGAACGCCCGGTATGGGAGAGACCCAGTACTTC	CASSRTPGMGETQYF
.	TRBD2	TRBV2	TRBJ2-7	TGTGCCAGCCCAAACGGGGGAGGGCTCGAGCAGTACTTC	CASPNGGGLEQYF
.	.	TRBV15	TRBJ1-2	TGTGCCACCAGCAAACAGGGTTCTAACTATGGCTACACCTTC	CATSKQGSNYGYTF
few	TRBD2	TRBV7-8	TRBJ2-4	TGTGCCAGCAGCTTAGCGGGACCGGGCGGGGGGCGGAACATTCAGTACTTC	CASSLAGPGGGRNIQYF
once	.	TRBV7-2	TRBJ2-7	TGTGCCAGCAGCTCCCAGGTGATCTCCTACGAGCAGTACTTC	CASSSQVISYEQYF
once	.	TRBV28	TRBJ1-4	TGTGCCAGCAGTTTCCCCCACGGGGAAAACGAAAAACTGTTTTTT	CASSFPHGENEKLFF
few	TRBD1	TRBV6-2/TRBV6-3	TRBJ2-7	TGTGCCACCTCAGCGGGGACAGGGTACTACGAGCAGTACTTC	CATSAGTGYYEQYF
.	.	TRBV25-1	TRBJ1-2	TGTGCCAGCAGTGACCAGTACTATGGCTACACCTTC	CASSDQYYGYTF
.	TRBD1	TRBV7-2	TRBJ1-6	TGTGCCAGCAGCCGAAGACAGGGGGCCGATAATTCACCCCTCCACTTT	CASSRRQGADNSPLHF
.	.	TRBV28	TRBJ2-1	TGTGCCAGCAGCTATCAGGTACGGATCAATGAGCAGTTCTTC	CASSYQVRINEQFF
few	TRBD1	TRBV4-3	TRBJ1-6	TGCGCCAGCAGCCAAGATCAGGACAGGGGGTGGAATTCACCCCTCCACTTT	CASSQDQDRGWNSPLHF
.	.	TRBV4-3	TRBJ1-2	TGCGCCAGCAGCCCGGTCGGACTGGGCTATGGCTACACCTTC	CASSPVGLGYGYTF
few	TRBD1	TRBV20-1	TRBJ2-7	TGCAGTGCTAGATTGGACAGGGTTGGCGAGCAGTACTTC	CSARLDRVGEQYF
many	.	TRBV7-2	TRBJ2-7	TGTGCCAGCAGCTTAGGGGGCCGGAACTACGAGCAGTACTTC	CASSLGGRNYEQYF
.	.	TRBV11-2	TRBJ2-5	TGTGCCAGCAGCTCAACCCACTTTGAGACCCAGTACTTC	CASSSTHFETQYF
.	TRBD1	TRBV6-1	TRBJ1-2	TGTGCCAGCAGTGGACGACCGGGACAGATTCCCTATGGCTACACCTTC	CASSGRPGQIPYGYTF
many	.	TRBV2	TRBJ1-2	TGTGCCAGCAGTGGAGGGAGTTATGGCTACACCTTC	CASSGGSYGYTF
.	.	TRBV12-3/TRBV12-4	TRBJ1-2	TGTGCCAGCACCACCGGGCCCGGAGGTGGCTACACCTTC	CASTTGPGGGYTF
few	TRBD1	TRBV2	TRBJ2-5	TGTGCCAGCAGTGAGGGACAGGGGATGAAGACCCAGTACTTC	CASSEGQGMKTQYF
.	.	TRBV12-3/TRBV12-4	TRBJ2-3	TGTGCCAGCAGGATGCCTGGGGTGGATACGCAGTATTTT	CASRMPGVDTQYF
few	.	TRBV7-2	TRBJ2-3	TGTGCCAGCAGCTTAGGGTGGAGCACAGATACGCAGTATTTT	CASSLGWSTDTQYF
few	.	TRBV28	TRBJ1-5	TGTGCCAGCACCGAAGGGATTCCGTATCAGCCCCAGCATTTT	CASTEGIPYQPQHF
.	.	TRBV10-3	TRBJ1-2	TGTGCCATCAGTGAGGGCAGGGAGAACTATGGCTACACCTTC	CAISEGRENYGYTF